The 27 T cell receptor beta chains in this list originate from one sample, sequenced in a study of PD-1 blockade in classical Hodgkin lymphoma. Each of the patients experienced relapse following autologous stem cell transplantation, and their brentuximab vedotin exposure differed. Method: immunoSEQ multiplex PCR; TCRdb's copy keeps in-frame clones and lacks some. The sample shows around 34,000 clones, just over 75% of them seen only once. The material sequenced was peripheral blood mononuclear cells (PBMCs), taken before the second cycle of nivolumab. All receptors derive from a human donor with classical Hodgkin lymphoma.

The V call is TRBV29-1, the J call TRBJ1-1; D is undetermined. The CDR3 is 13 amino acids. The ends were cut back, 2 bases at V and 6 bases at J, with 13 bases in the middle. Germline CDR1 reads SQVTM; CDR2 reads ANQGSEA. CDR3 sequence: CSVEPATGSEAFF. Written as DNA, the CDR3 is TGCAGCGTTGAACCGGCTACCGGTTCTGAAGCTTTCTTT.

This chain connects TRBV14 to TRBJ1-2; tentatively, D is TRBD1 (5 bases). Per the germline V gene, CDR1 is SGHDN and CDR2 is FVKESK. V lost 1 base and J lost 8, with 20 bases in between. The CDR3 covers 16 residues. CDR3 DNA sequence: TGTGCCAGCAGCCAAGTTGGGGGGACTTATCCTTTAGGCTACACCTTC. Translated, it gives CASSQVGGTYPLGYTF.

The chain is built from TRBV5-5 and TRBJ2-3, with D unresolved. This CDR3 has 14 residues. Per germline, CDR1 SGHKS and CDR2 YYEKEE (reference sequence). V lost 5 bases to trimming and J lost 3 bases, with 13 bases between them. The CDR3 DNA reads TGTGCCAGCAGGCGGCAGGTTGGTACAGATACGCAGTATTTT. This translates into CASRRQVGTDTQYF.

V usage is TRBV4-1 and J usage is TRBJ2-2; 9 nucleotides align to TRBD1. This CDR3 comprises 17 residues. CDR1 and CDR2 (germline): MGHRA, YSYEKL. Trimming removed 1 base from V and 7 bases from J; junction bases left unmatched: 10. The CDR3 here is CASSQARDRVSNGELFF. The CDR3 nucleotides read TGCGCCAGCAGCCAAGCCCGGGACAGGGTCAGTAACGGGGAGCTGTTTTTT.

The genes are TRBV5-5 and TRBJ2-7; 7 bases line up with TRBD1. Germline V CDR1 and CDR2: SGHKS, YYEKEE (reference sequence). Trimming cost V 0 bases and J 3 bases; bases outside gene matches: 3. The CDR3 extends over 14 amino acids. CDR3 DNA sequence: TGTGCCAGCAGCTTGGCGGGGACAGACTACGAGCAGTACTTC. This gives the protein CASSLAGTDYEQYF.

V gene TRBV5-1 combines with J gene TRBJ2-1, with 12 bases identical to TRBD1. CDR1 SGHRS and CDR2 YFSETQ come from the germline V gene. CDR3 length: 15 amino acids. The ends lost 7 bases at V and 5 bases at J; junction bases unmatched: 7. DNA for the CDR3: TGCGCCAGCGGGGGACAGGGGGCAATGGACAATGAGCAGTTCTTC. Amino acid sequence: CASGGQGAMDNEQFF.

The chain employs TRBV5-8 and TRBJ1-1, with D unclear. This CDR3 has 14 amino acids. Trimming took 0 bases from V and 1 from J, leaving 7 bases between them. The V gene's germline CDR1 is SGHTS and CDR2 YDEGEE. CDR3 protein: CASSLGRTNTEAFF. The CDR3 DNA reads as TGTGCCAGCAGCTTGGGGAGGACGAACACTGAAGCTTTCTTT.

The rearrangement uses TRBV25-1 and TRBJ1-1; perhaps TRBD1 as D (6 bases). This CDR3 region has 15 residues. The ends were cut back, 6 bases at V and 1 base at J, with 15 bases in the middle. Germline CDR1 reads MGHDK; CDR2 reads SYGVNS. The CDR3 sequence is CASSSPGGANTEAFF. CDR3 nucleotide sequence: TGTGCCAGCAGCTCTCCTGGGGGGGCGAACACTGAAGCTTTCTTT.

This sequence joins TRBV5-1 and TRBJ2-3; weak D call: TRBD2 (6 bases). Germline assignment: CDR1 SGHRS and CDR2 YFSETQ. V was shortened by 0 bases and J by 4 bases, with 9 bases between the two germline ends. The CDR3 is 14 residues long. The CDR3 nucleotides are TGCGCCAGCAGCTTGGGTCTAGCGCCAGATACGCAGTATTTT. As protein: CASSLGLAPDTQYF.

The rearrangement joins TRBV18 to TRBJ1-1; 8 positions match TRBD1. Germline loops: CDR1 KGHSH, CDR2 LQKENI. The CDR3 extends over 14 amino acids. The V segment lost 8 bases and the J segment 5 bases; nucleotides outside the gene matches: 10. The CDR3, as DNA: TGTGCCAGCGCTGGGGGAAACAGGGGGACTGAAGCTTTCTTT. It translates to CASAGGNRGTEAFF.

The chain recombines TRBV30 with TRBJ2-7; 7 bases match TRBD1. Germline trimming cut 0 bases from V and 4 bases from J; bases unmatched to any gene: 3. The length of the CDR3 is 13 residues. The V gene's germline CDR1 is GTSNPN and CDR2 SVGIG (reference sequence). CDR3 nucleotide sequence: TGTGCCTGGAGTGTAGACAGGGATTACGAGCAGTACTTC. It specifies CAWSVDRDYEQYF. Full variable domain (outside the CDR3, taken from reference TRBV30 and TRBJ2-7): SQTIHQWPATLVQPVGSPLSLECTVEGTSNPNLYWYRQAAGRGLQLLFYSVGIGQISSEVPQNLSASRPQDRQFILSSKKLLLSDSGFYLCAWSVDRDYEQYFGPGTRLTVT.

This clone showed up just once. The CDR3, as DNA: TGCGCCAGCAGCCAAGGTCGTAGGGAGCTGTTTTTT. Translating gives CASSQGRRELFF. The J gene is TRBJ2-2, the V gene TRBV4-1; D ambiguous. V was trimmed by 1 base and J by 9 bases, leaving 6 bases between them. CDR3 length: 12 residues. The germline V gene encodes CDR1 MGHRA and CDR2 YSYEKL.

The genes are TRBV5-6 and TRBJ2-1; 9 bases agree with TRBD2. This CDR3 contains 16 residues. Germline CDR1 and CDR2: SGHDT and YYEEEE. V dropped 4 bases and J dropped 7; count of bases not matched to a gene: 12. The CDR3 spells CASSGRIAGAGNEQFF. In DNA form, the CDR3 reads TGTGCCAGCAGCGGGAGGATAGCGGGGGCCGGTAATGAGCAGTTCTTC.

V gene TRBV11-1 combines with J gene TRBJ2-7, with 10 bases matching TRBD2. The CDR3 spans 16 residues. The ends lost 3 bases at V and 4 bases at J; junction bases unmatched: 9. Germline assignment: CDR1 SGHAT and CDR2 FQDESV (reference sequence). The CDR3, as DNA: TGTGCCAGCAGCTTGGAGCGGGGGGGCCTAAAATACGAGCAGTACTTC. Amino acid sequence: CASSLERGGLKYEQYF.

Remarks on this clone: The junction shows a germline mismatch at one end, possibly a read error. The chain employs TRBV4-1 and TRBJ1-4, with D maybe TRBD1 (6 bases). The CDR3 spans 14 residues. CDR1 is MGHRA, CDR2 YSYEKL, per germline. CDR3 sequence: CASSKDRTYEKLFF. The CDR3 DNA follows: TGCGCCAGCAGCAAGGACAGAACTTATGAAAAACTGTTTTTT.

This chain uses TRBV7-2 with TRBJ1-2, with no clear D. CDR3 length: 13 amino acids. V lost 5 bases to trimming and J lost 2 bases, with 9 bases between them. Germline values: CDR1 SGHTA, CDR2 FQGNSA. The CDR3 sequence is CASSPSLNYGYTF. In DNA, the CDR3 is TGTGCCAGCAGCCCTAGCTTGAACTATGGCTACACCTTC.

In this sample, this clone turned up a few times. The chain has TRBV30 and TRBJ1-2; D is unclear. The germline V and J ends were trimmed by 3 bases and 4 bases, with 9 bases remaining between them. CDR1 and CDR2 from the germline V gene are GTSNPN and SVGIG (reference sequence). The length of the CDR3 is 12 residues. CDR3 loop: CAWSGRSYGYTF. DNA of the CDR3: TGTGCCTGGAGCGGACGGTCCTATGGCTACACCTTC.

J is TRBJ1-5 and V is TRBV7-8; 9 bases map to TRBD1. This CDR3 has 16 residues. CDR1 is SGHVS, CDR2 FQNEAQ, per germline. V lost 1 base, J lost 3 bases, and 4 bases stayed unmatched. CDR3 protein: CASSLDTGGPNQPQHF. CDR3 DNA sequence: TGTGCCAGCAGCTTAGACACAGGGGGCCCCAATCAGCCCCAGCATTTT.

The chain employs TRBV4-3 and TRBJ2-1; 10 bases agree with TRBD2. Per the germline V gene, CDR1 is LGHNA and CDR2 is YSLEER. V dropped 1 base and J dropped 8; count of bases not matched to a gene: 8. This CDR3 is built from 16 residues. Here the CDR3 DNA reads TGCGCCAGCAGCCAAGGTGTAGCGGGGGGCGGATATGAGCAGTTCTTC. Encoded protein: CASSQGVAGGGYEQFF.

The chain recombines TRBV6-5 with TRBJ2-1; a possible D gene is TRBD1 (6 bases). The germline V gene encodes CDR1 MNHEY and CDR2 SVGAGI. CDR3 length: 13 amino acids. Trimming cost V 3 bases and J 9 bases, with 12 bases left between them. The CDR3 is CASSYAGDGEQFF. The CDR3 DNA sequence: TGTGCCAGCAGTTATGCAGGGGACGGTGAGCAGTTCTTC.

The chain joins TRBV5-6 to TRBJ2-7, with TRBD1 as a possible D gene (6 bases). The V end was cut by 2 bases, the J end by 0 bases, with 6 bases between. The CDR3 covers 13 residues. From germline, CDR1 is SGHDT and CDR2 YYEEEE. The CDR3 loop is CASSFRGSYEQYF. CDR3 bases: TGTGCCAGCAGCTTCAGGGGCTCCTACGAGCAGTACTTC.

The chain links TRBV7-8 to TRBJ1-6, with a tentative D call TRBD1 (5 bases). The CDR3 runs 17 residues. V gave up 1 base and J gave up 9 bases, with 19 bases separating them. Germline CDR1 reads SGHVS; CDR2 reads FQNEAQ. Written as DNA, the CDR3 is TGTGCCAGCAGCTTAGGGGGGATCGGGTTACACGGTTCACCCCTCCACTTT. This sequence encodes CASSLGGIGLHGSPLHF.

The chain recombines TRBV7-2 with TRBJ2-1; the D is unclear. Trimming removed 0 bases at V and 5 bases at J, with 8 bases between. Germline V gene lookup returns CDR1 SGHTA and CDR2 FQGNSA. The CDR3 loop spans 14 amino acids. The CDR3: CASSLARDNNEQFF. For the CDR3, the DNA is TGTGCCAGCAGCTTAGCCAGAGATAACAATGAGCAGTTCTTC.

This clone has more than one count but fewer than ten. CDR3 loop: CAISRAPLYEQYF. CDR3 DNA: TGTGCCATCAGCCGGGCCCCCCTCTACGAGCAGTACTTC. The chain combines TRBV10-3 with TRBJ2-7; no clear D. The germline gives CDR1 ENHRY, CDR2 SYGVKD. The ends were cut back, 6 bases at V and 3 bases at J, with 12 bases in the middle. The CDR3 is 13 amino acids.

This rearrangement joins TRBV7-9 to TRBJ2-1, with D possibly TRBD1 on 6 matching bases. The CDR3 length is 14 residues. Trimming took 4 bases from V and 6 from J, leaving 13 bases between them. In germline, CDR1 is SEHNR, CDR2 FQNEAQ (reference sequence). The CDR3 sequence: CASSSRGAPNEQFF. CDR3 bases: TGTGCCAGCAGCTCCAGGGGAGCCCCCAATGAGCAGTTCTTC.

The chain employs TRBV9 and TRBJ1-3; D gene uncertain. The CDR3 has 14 residues. V was shortened by 3 bases and J by 4 bases, with 11 bases between the two germline ends. The V gene's germline CDR1 is SGDLS and CDR2 YYNGEE. CDR3 nucleotides: TGTGCCAGCAGCGCCTTGGTATCGGGAAACACCATATATTTT. Its protein is CASSALVSGNTIYF.

V and J are TRBV5-8 and TRBJ2-7, with D uncertain. There are 13 residues in the CDR3. The germline V and J ends were trimmed by 2 bases and 4 bases, with 10 bases remaining between them. CDR1 is SGHTS, CDR2 YDEGEE, per germline. This CDR3 reads CASSFRMTYEQYF. In DNA form, the CDR3 reads TGTGCCAGCAGCTTCCGGATGACGTACGAGCAGTACTTC. The entire variable domain, with the rest obtained from reference TRBV5-8 and TRBJ2-7, is as follows: EAGVTQSPTHLIKTRGQQATLRCSPISGHTSVYWYQQALGLGLQFLLWYDEGEERNRGNFPPRFSGRQFPNYSSELNVNALELEDSALYLCASSFRMTYEQYFGPGTRLTVT.